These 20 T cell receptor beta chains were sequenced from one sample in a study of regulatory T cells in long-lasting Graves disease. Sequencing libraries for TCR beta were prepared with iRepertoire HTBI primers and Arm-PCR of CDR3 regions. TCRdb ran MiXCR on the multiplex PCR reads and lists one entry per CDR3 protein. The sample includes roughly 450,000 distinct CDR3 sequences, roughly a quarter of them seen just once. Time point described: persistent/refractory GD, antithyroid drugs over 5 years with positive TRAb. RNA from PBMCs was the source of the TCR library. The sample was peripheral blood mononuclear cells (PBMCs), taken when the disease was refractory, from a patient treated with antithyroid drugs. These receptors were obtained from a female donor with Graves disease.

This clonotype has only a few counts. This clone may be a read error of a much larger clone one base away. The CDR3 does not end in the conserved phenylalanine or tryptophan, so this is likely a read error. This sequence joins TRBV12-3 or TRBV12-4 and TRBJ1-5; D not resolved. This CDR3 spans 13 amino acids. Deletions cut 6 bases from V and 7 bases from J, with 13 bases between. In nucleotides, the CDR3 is TGTGCCAGCAGCACCGATTCGGCGCAGCCCCAGCATCTT. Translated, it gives CASSTDSAQPQHL.

CDR3 DNA sequence: TGTGCCAGTTATCCATCCTCGGTGAAGTCCCAGATCTACGAGCAGTACTTC. Its translation: CASYPSSVKSQIYEQYF. V usage is TRBV19 and J usage is TRBJ2-7; no reliable D call. Germline loops: CDR1 LNHDA, CDR2 SQIVND (reference sequence). Deletions cut 8 bases from V and 3 bases from J, with 26 bases between. The CDR3 loop spans 17 amino acids.

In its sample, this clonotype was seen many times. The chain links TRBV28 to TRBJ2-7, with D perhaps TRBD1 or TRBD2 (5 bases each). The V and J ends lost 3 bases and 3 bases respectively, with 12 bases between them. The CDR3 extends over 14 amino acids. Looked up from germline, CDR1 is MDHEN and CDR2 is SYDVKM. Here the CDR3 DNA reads TGTGCCAGCAGTTTTCCGCCGGGGCTCTACGAGCAGTACTTC. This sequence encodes CASSFPPGLYEQYF.

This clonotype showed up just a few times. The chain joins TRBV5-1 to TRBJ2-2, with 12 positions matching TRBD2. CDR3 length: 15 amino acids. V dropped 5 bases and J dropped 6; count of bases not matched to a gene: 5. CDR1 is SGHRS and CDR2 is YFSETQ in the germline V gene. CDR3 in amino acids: CASRPTSGSSGELFF. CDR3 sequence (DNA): TGCGCCAGCAGACCGACTAGCGGGAGCTCCGGGGAGCTGTTTTTT.

The CDR3 region has the DNA TGTGCCAGCAGCTCCGGAGGTGGTTCTCAGCCCCAGCATTTT. Protein sequence: CASSSGGGSQPQHF. This sequence joins TRBV7-2 and TRBJ1-5, with D uncertain. This CDR3 is 14 amino acids long. V was clipped by 4 bases and J by 6 bases, with 13 bases between them. Per germline, CDR1 SGHTA and CDR2 FQGNSA.

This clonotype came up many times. The CDR3 DNA sequence: TGTGCCTGCGGGACCTACGAGCAGTACTTC. Translation gives CACGTYEQYF. The gene calls are TRBV30 and TRBJ2-7; D may be TRBD2 (5 bases). The CDR3 contains 10 residues. Trimming stripped 6 bases from V and 2 bases from J, with 5 bases between. Germline assignment: CDR1 GTSNPN and CDR2 SVGIG (reference sequence).

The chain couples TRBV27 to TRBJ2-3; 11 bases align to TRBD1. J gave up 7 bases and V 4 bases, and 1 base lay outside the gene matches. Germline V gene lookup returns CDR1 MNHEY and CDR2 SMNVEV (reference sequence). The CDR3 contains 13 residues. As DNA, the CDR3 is TGTGCCAGCAGTTCGGACAGGGGGCATACGCAGTATTTT. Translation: CASSSDRGHTQYF.

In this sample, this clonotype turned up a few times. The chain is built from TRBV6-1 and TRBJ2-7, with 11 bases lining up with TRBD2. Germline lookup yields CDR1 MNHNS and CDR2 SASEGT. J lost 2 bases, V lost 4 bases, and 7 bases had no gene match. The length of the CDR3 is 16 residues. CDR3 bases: TGTGCCAGCAGTGGTCCGACTAGCGGGGTTACCTACGAGCAGTACTTC. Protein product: CASSGPTSGVTYEQYF.

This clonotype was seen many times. DNA for the CDR3: TGTGCCAGCAGTTTCGAGGTTGGTCCTCAGCCCCAGCATTTT. Its translation: CASSFEVGPQPQHF. The chain links TRBV12-3 or TRBV12-4 to TRBJ1-5; D not resolved. The germline V and J ends were trimmed by 3 bases and 6 bases, with 12 bases remaining between them. CDR3 size: 14 residues.

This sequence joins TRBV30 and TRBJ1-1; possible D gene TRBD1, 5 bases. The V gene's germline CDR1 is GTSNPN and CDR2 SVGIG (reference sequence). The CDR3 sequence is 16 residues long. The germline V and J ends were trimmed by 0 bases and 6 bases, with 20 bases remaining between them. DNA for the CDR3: TGTGCCTGGAGTGTACGAGATAGGAGGGGTCGCGCTGAAGCTTTCTTT. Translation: CAWSVRDRRGRAEAFF.

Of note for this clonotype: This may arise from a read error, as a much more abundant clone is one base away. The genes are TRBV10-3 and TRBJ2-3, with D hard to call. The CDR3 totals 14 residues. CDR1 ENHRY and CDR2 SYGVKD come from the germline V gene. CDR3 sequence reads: CASSLPWAEDTQYF. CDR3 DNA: TGTGCCAGCAGTTTACCTTGGGCCGAGGATACGCAGTATTTT.

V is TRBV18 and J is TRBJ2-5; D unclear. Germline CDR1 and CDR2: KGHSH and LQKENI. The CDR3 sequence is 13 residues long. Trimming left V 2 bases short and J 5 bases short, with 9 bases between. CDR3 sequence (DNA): TGTGCCAGCTCACCAGTATCCGCGGAGACCCAGTACTTC. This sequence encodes CASSPVSAETQYF.

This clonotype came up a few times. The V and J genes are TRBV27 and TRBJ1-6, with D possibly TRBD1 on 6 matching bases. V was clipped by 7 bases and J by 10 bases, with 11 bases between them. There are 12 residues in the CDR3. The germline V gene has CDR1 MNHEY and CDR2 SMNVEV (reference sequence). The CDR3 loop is CASNTGQSPLHF. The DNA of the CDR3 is TGTGCCAGCAATACAGGGCAATCACCCCTCCACTTT.

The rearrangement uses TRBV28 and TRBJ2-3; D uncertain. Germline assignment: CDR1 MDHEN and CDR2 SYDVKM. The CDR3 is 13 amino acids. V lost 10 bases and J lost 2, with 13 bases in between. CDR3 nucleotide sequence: TGTGCCACTCTTGGCGTTTTCACAGATACGCAGTATTTT. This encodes CATLGVFTDTQYF.

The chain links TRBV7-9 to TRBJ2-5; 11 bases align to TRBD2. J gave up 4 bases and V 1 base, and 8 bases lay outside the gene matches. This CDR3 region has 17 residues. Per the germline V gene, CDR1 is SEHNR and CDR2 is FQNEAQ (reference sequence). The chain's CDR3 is CASSLGYRTSGRETQYF. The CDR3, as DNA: TGTGCCAGCAGCTTAGGGTACCGGACTAGCGGGCGAGAGACCCAGTACTTC.

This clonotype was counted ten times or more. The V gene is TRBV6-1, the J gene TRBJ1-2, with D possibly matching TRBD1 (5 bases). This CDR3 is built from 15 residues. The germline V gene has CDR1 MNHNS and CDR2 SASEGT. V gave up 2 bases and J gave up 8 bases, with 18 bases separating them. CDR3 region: CASSEMGRAPQGYTF. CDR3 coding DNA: TGTGCCAGCAGTGAAATGGGCAGGGCCCCCCAGGGCTACACCTTC.

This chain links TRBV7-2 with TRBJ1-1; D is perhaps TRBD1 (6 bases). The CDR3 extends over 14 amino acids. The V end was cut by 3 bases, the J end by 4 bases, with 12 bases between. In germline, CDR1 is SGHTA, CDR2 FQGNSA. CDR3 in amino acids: CASSFNRDATEAFF. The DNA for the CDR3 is TGTGCCAGCAGCTTTAACAGGGACGCCACTGAAGCTTTCTTT.

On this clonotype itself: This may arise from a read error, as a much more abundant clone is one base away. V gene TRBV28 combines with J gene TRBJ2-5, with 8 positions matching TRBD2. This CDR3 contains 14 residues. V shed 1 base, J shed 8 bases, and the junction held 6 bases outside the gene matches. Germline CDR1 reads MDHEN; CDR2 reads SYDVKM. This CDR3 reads CASSLYGRVETQYF. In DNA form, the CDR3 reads TGTGCCAGCAGTTTATACGGGAGGGTCGAAACCCAGTACTTC.

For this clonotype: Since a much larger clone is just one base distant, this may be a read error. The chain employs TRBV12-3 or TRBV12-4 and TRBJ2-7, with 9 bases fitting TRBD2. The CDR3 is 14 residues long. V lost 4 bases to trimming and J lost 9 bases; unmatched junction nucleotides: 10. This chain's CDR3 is CASSSGLASRGQYF. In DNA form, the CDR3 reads TGTGCCAGCAGTTCTGGACTAGCGTCGCGGGGGCAGTACTTC.

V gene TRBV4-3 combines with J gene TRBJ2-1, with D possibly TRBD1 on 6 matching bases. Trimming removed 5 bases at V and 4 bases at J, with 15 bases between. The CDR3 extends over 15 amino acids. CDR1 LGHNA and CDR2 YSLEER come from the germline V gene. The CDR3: CASSIRDTTYNEQFF. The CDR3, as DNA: TGCGCCAGCAGCATCCGGGACACTACTTACAATGAGCAGTTCTTC.